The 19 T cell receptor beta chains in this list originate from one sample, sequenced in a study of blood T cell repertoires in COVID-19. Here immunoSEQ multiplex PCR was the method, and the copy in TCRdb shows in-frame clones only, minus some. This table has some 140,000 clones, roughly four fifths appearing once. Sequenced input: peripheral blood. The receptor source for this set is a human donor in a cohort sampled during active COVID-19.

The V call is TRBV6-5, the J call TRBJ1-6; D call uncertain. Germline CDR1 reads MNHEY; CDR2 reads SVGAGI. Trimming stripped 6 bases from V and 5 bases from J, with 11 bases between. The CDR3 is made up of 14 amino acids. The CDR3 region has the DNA TGTGCCAGCAGCAAATCGGGAAATAATTCACCCCTCCACTTT. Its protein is CASSKSGNNSPLHF.

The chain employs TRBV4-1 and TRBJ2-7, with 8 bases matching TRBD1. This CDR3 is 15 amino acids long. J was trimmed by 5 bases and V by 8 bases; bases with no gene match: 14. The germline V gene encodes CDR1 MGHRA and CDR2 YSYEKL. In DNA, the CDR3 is TGCGCCAGCCCCGAGACGGGACAGGACAGGCACGAGCAGTACTTC. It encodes CASPETGQDRHEQYF.

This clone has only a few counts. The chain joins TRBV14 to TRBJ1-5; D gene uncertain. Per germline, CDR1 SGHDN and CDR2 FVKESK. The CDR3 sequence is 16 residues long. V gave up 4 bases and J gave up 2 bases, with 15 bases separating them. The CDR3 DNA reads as TGTGCCAGCAGCCCAGGAGGGTTGGGAGGCAATCAGCCCCAGCATTTT. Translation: CASSPGGLGGNQPQHF.

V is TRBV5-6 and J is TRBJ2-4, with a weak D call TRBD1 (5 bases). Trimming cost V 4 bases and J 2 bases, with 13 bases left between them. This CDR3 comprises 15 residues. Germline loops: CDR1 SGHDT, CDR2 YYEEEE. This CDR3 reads CASSAPSGTKNIQYF. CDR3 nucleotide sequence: TGTGCCAGCAGCGCCCCATCAGGGACCAAAAACATTCAGTACTTC.

The CDR3 bases are TGCGCCACGGGACTCTCACGGAAGGGGCCTGGAAACACCATATATTTT. It is translated as CATGLSRKGPGNTIYF. The chain employs TRBV5-1 and TRBJ1-3, with D possibly being TRBD1 (5 bases). Germline-derived CDR1 and CDR2 are SGHRS and YFSETQ. Trimming took off 9 bases at V and 2 bases at J, with 21 bases between the two ends. The CDR3 has 16 amino acids.

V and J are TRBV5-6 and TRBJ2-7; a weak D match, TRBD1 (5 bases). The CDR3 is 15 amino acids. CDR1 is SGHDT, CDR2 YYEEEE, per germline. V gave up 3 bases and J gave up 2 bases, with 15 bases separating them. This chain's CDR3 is CASSWSGRGAYEQYF. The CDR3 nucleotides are TGTGCCAGCAGCTGGTCCGGTAGGGGCGCCTACGAGCAGTACTTC.

The CDR3 protein is CASSIPRSEAFF. In DNA form, the CDR3 reads TGTGCCAGTAGTATACCCAGATCAGAAGCTTTCTTT. The chain uses TRBV19 and TRBJ1-1; no clear D. Germline V lookup: CDR1 LNHDA, CDR2 SQIVND (reference sequence). The length of the CDR3 is 12 residues. V lost 2 bases and J 8 bases, leaving 9 bases between the germline ends.

CDR3 coding DNA: TGTGCCAGCAGCTCGGGACAGGGGGTAGGCTACACCTTC. Protein sequence: CASSSGQGVGYTF. This chain joins TRBV5-4 and TRBJ1-2; 11 bases are a match to TRBD1. The V segment lost 3 bases and the J segment 8 bases; nucleotides outside the gene matches: 3. This CDR3 is built from 13 residues. The germline gives CDR1 SGHNT, CDR2 YYREEE (reference sequence).

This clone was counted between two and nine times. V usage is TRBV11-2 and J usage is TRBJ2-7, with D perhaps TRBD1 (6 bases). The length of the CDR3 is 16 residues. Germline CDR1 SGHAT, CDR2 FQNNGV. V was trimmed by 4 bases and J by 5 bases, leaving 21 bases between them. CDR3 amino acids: CASSSGQPGSAHEQYF. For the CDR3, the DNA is TGTGCCAGCAGCTCTGGACAGCCCGGTTCCGCCCACGAGCAGTACTTC.

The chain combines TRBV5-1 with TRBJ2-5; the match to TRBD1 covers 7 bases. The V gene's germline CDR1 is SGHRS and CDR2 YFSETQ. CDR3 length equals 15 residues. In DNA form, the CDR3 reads TGCGCGACATCCTCCGGGACAGCGAAGGGAGAGACCCAGTACTTC. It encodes CATSSGTAKGETQYF.

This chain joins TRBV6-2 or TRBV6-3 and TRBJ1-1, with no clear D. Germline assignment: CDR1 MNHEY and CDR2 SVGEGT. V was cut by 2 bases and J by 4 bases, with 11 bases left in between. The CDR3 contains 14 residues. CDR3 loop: CASSYTAVGTEAFF. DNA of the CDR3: TGTGCCAGCAGTTACACGGCGGTGGGCACTGAAGCTTTCTTT.

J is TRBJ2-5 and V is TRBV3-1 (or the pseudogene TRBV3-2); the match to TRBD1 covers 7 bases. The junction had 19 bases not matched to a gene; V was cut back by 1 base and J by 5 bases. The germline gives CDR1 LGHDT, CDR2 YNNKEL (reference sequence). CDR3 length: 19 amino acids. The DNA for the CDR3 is TGTGCCAGCAGCCAAGTTGGGTGGCTTGGGGCAGGGGGTTCGGAGACCCAGTACTTC. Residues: CASSQVGWLGAGGSETQYF.

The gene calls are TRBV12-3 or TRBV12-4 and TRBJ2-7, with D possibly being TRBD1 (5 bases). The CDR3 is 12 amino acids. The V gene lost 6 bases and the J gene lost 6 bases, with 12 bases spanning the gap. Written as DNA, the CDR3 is TGTGCCAGCAGCCAGACAGAAGTCGAGCAGTACTTC. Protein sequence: CASSQTEVEQYF.

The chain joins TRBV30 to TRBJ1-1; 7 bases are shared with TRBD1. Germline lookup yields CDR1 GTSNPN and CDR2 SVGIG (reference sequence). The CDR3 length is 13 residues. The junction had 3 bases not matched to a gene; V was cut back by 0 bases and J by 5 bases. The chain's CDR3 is CAWSVDRETEAFF. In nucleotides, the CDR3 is TGTGCCTGGAGTGTAGACAGGGAGACTGAAGCTTTCTTT.

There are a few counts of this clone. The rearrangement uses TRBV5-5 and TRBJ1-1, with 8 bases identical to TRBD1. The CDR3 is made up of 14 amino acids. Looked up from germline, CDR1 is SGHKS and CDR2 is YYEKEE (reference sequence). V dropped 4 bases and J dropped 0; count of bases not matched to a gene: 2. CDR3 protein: CASSRQGMNTEAFF. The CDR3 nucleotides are TGTGCCAGCAGCCGACAGGGGATGAACACTGAAGCTTTCTTT.

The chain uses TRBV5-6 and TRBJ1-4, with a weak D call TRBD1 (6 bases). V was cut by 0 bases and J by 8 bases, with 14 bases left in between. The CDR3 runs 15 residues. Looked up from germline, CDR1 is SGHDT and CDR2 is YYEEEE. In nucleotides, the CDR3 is TGTGCCAGCAGCTTGGCTGGGGGGGCTGGGGAAAAACTGTTTTTT. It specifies CASSLAGGAGEKLFF. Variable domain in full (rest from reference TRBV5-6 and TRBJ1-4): DAGVTQSPTHLIKTRGQQVTLRCSPKSGHDTVSWYQQALGQGPQFIFQYYEEEERQRGNFPDRFSGHQFPNYSSELNVNALLLGDSALYLCASSLAGGAGEKLFFGSGTQLSVL.

The CDR3 loop is CASNFGTEDATNEKLFF. CDR3 nucleotide sequence: TGTGCCAGCAATTTCGGGACAGAAGATGCAACTAATGAAAAACTGTTTTTT. The chain employs TRBV28 and TRBJ1-4; 7 bases agree with TRBD1. CDR1 MDHEN and CDR2 SYDVKM come from the germline V gene. Trimming cost V 7 bases and J 0 bases; bases outside gene matches: 11. The CDR3 runs 17 residues.

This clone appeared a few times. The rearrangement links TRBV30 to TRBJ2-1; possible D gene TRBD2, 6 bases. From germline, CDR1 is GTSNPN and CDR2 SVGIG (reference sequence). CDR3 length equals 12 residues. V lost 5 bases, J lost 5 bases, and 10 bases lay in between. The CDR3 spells CAWDGRNNEQFF. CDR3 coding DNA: TGTGCCTGGGACGGGAGAAACAATGAGCAGTTCTTC.

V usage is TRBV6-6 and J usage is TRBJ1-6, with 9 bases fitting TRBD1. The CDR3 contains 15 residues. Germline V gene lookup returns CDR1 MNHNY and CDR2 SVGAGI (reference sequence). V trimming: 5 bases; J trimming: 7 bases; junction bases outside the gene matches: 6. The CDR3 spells CASSPRDRENSPLHF. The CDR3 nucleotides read TGTGCCAGCAGTCCTCGGGACAGGGAGAATTCACCCCTCCACTTT.